Shown below are 13 T cell receptor beta chains from a single sample sequenced in a study of T-cell memory formation after mild COVID-19. TCRdb reanalysed the 5' RACE reads using MiXCR and keeps one entry per CDR3 protein. This repertoire shows hundreds of thousands of distinct CDR3 sequences, just over 15% found once; its top ten account for 2.1%. Material: PBMCs or a T cell subset sorted from them (not recorded which). The receptor set was obtained from an adult woman who had mild COVID-19 (a few samples of this study predate the infection). Cell type and time point are not known.

This clonotype showed up just a few times. This chain links TRBV6-6 with TRBJ2-7; D possibly matches TRBD1 or TRBD2 (6 bases each). Germline loops: CDR1 MNHNY, CDR2 SVGAGI (reference sequence). The CDR3 spans 18 residues. The V end lost 6 bases, the J end lost 4 bases, and 28 bases lay between the germline ends. Written as DNA, the CDR3 is TGTGCCAGCAGAGATACAAGTTATAGGGGGGAGACGGGGTACGAGCAGTACTTC. Translating gives CASRDTSYRGETGYEQYF.

Ten or more counts support this clonotype. The chain has TRBV29-1 and TRBJ1-2; 7 bases are a match to TRBD1. Unmatched junction bases numbered 11, after V lost 6 bases and J lost 4 bases. This CDR3 contains 14 residues. Looked up from germline, CDR1 is SQVTM and CDR2 is ANQGSEA. CDR3 region: CSVTPGGGPYGYTF. CDR3 bases: TGCAGCGTGACCCCGGGAGGGGGCCCCTATGGCTACACCTTC.

This clonotype was counted between two and nine times. The chain's CDR3 is CASSLGGGAQNIQYF. Here the CDR3 DNA reads TGTGCCAGCAGCTTAGGAGGGGGGGCGCAAAACATTCAGTACTTC. This sequence joins TRBV7-9 and TRBJ2-4, with D perhaps TRBD2 (7 bases). V lost 1 base and J lost 5, with 12 bases in between. The CDR3 consists of 15 residues. CDR1 is SEHNR, CDR2 FQNEAQ, per germline (reference sequence).

This rearrangement joins TRBV2 to TRBJ2-7, with 8 bases identical to TRBD2. The CDR3 runs to 13 residues. Germline CDR1 is SNHLY and CDR2 is FYNNEI. V shed 6 bases, J shed 7 bases, and the junction held 8 bases outside the gene matches. In nucleotides, the CDR3 is TGTGCCAGCAGCAAGGCGGGGGGCGAAGAGCAGTACTTC. As protein: CASSKAGGEEQYF.

V gene TRBV4-3 combines with J gene TRBJ2-3; 8 nucleotides line up with TRBD2. The trim removed 1 base at V and 3 bases at J, leaving 9 bases unmatched. Per the germline V gene, CDR1 is LGHNA and CDR2 is YSLEER. The CDR3 spans 17 residues. Here the CDR3 reads CASSQGVARGGTDTQYF. CDR3 DNA sequence: TGCGCCAGCAGCCAAGGTGTAGCCCGCGGGGGGACAGATACGCAGTATTTT.

This chain joins TRBV20-1 and TRBJ2-3, with TRBD2 identical over 11 bases. CDR1 and CDR2 (germline): DFQATT, SNEGSKA (reference sequence). The CDR3 runs 16 residues. The trim removed 5 bases at V and 1 base at J, leaving 8 bases unmatched. The CDR3 region is CSAYLAGGFGTDTQYF. In DNA, the CDR3 is TGCAGTGCTTATCTAGCGGGAGGCTTCGGCACAGATACGCAGTATTTT.

This clonotype was recorded at least ten times. The chain combines TRBV7-2 with TRBJ2-5, with 13 bases matching TRBD2. V lost 5 bases to trimming and J lost 5 bases; unmatched junction nucleotides: 14. This CDR3 region has 18 residues. Germline V CDR1 and CDR2: SGHTA, FQGNSA. Here the CDR3 DNA reads TGTGCCAGCAGCCCCTATACTAGCGGGGGGGCCAGAAGGGAGACCCAGTACTTC. This gives the protein CASSPYTSGGARRETQYF.

In its sample, this clonotype was seen many times. The J gene is TRBJ1-2, the V gene TRBV5-6; 9 bases match TRBD1. From germline, CDR1 is SGHDT and CDR2 YYEEEE. V lost 4 bases, J lost 5 bases, and 9 bases stayed unmatched. The CDR3 spans 15 residues. CDR3: CASSVYRGPRYGYTF. The CDR3 DNA is TGTGCCAGCAGCGTCTACAGGGGGCCGCGGTATGGCTACACCTTC.

This clonotype has ten or more counts. The chain links TRBV24-1 to TRBJ2-1, with D hard to call. The CDR3 contains 15 residues. Germline V lookup: CDR1 KGHDR, CDR2 SFDVKD. Trimming stripped 2 bases from V and 14 bases from J, with 21 bases between. CDR3 residues: CATSDSYQTLQHEFF. The CDR3 coding sequence is TGTGCCACCAGTGATTCCTATCAGACACTGCAGCACGAGTTCTTC.

This clonotype was counted between two and nine times. The gene calls are TRBV28 and TRBJ1-3; D is unresolved. Germline lookup yields CDR1 MDHEN and CDR2 SYDVKM. This CDR3 has 15 residues. V lost 2 bases and J 4 bases, leaving 12 bases between the germline ends. For the CDR3, the DNA is TGTGCCAGCAGTTTAATTGGCCTGGAGGGAAACACCATATATTTT. Its protein is CASSLIGLEGNTIYF.

This clonotype has more than one count but fewer than ten. The rearrangement links TRBV27 to TRBJ2-5; D may be TRBD1 (5 bases). V shed 3 bases and J shed 0 bases, with 11 bases lying between them. The length of the CDR3 is 15 residues. Per germline, CDR1 MNHEY and CDR2 SMNVEV (reference sequence). The CDR3 DNA reads TGTGCCAGCAGTTTCTGGCAGGGCCACCAAGAGACCCAGTACTTC. Protein product: CASSFWQGHQETQYF.

This clonotype has only a few counts. The genes are TRBV7-9 and TRBJ2-7; D perhaps matches TRBD2 (6 bases). V lost 3 bases, J lost 6 bases, and 12 bases lay in between. The CDR3 is made up of 13 amino acids. Per germline, CDR1 SEHNR and CDR2 FQNEAQ (reference sequence). Written as DNA, the CDR3 is TGTGCCAGCAGCTTGGAGGGAGTTGGCGAGCAGTACTTC. It specifies CASSLEGVGEQYF.

This clonotype was seen more than once but under ten times. As DNA, the CDR3 is TGTGCCACCAGTGAGCCGGGGTCTAGCACAGATACGCAGTATTTT. It yields the protein CATSEPGSSTDTQYF. The chain couples TRBV24-1 to TRBJ2-3; tentative D call: TRBD2 (5 bases). CDR1 KGHDR and CDR2 SFDVKD come from the germline V gene. V lost 4 bases and J 0 bases, leaving 10 bases between the germline ends. CDR3 length: 15 amino acids.